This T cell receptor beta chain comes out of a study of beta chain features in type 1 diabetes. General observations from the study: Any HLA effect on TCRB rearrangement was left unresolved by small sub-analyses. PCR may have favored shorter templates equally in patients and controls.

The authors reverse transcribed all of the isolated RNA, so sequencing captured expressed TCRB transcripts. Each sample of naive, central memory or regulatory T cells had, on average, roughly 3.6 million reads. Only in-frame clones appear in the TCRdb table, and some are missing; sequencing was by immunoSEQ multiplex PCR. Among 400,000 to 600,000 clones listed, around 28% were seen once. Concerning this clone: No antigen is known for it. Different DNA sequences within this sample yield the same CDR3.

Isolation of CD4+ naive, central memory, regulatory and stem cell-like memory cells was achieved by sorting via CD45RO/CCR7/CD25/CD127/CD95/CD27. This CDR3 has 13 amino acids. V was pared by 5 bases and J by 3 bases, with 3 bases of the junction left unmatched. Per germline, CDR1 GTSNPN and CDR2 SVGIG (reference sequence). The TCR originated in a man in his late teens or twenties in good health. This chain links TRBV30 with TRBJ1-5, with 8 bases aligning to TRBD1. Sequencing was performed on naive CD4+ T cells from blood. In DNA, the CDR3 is TGTGCCTGGGCGACAGGGGCCAATCAGCCCCAGCATTTT. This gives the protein CAWATGANQPQHF.